This record looks at one T cell receptor (beta chain) sequence and its context. This clonotype was seen at least ten times. Its antigen is unknown. Per-base qualities were not stored, and no clone one base away is much larger. This specimen comes from a study of spatial heterogeneity in lung cancer (dated by TCRdb to between 2017 and 2020). With regard to the full study: More beta-chain than alpha-chain transcripts were consistently detected, likely reflecting higher beta-chain transcript abundance. At surgery, both alpha and beta chains were TCR-sequenced in 200 to 250 tumor regions, approximately 64 matched nontumor lung samples and a few dozen PBMC samples. The study linked features of the TCR repertoire to counts of nonsynonymous mutations, which were determined by whole-exome sequencing of tumor tissue. The study quantitatively compared TCR alpha and beta repertoires across multiple tumor regions, matched nontumor lung and blood in non-small cell lung cancer. In the raw uncorrected reads, each unique combination of TCR and UMI appeared on average more than ten times.

The full study reports these points: Confirming at a functional level the hypothesis that regional TCRs recognize regional mutations was considered to require additional single-cell paired TCR alpha and beta sequencing. Ubiquitous expanded tumor TCRs were detected in blood more often at tumor resection than at routine follow-up.

CDR1 and CDR2, per the germline V gene, are MDHEN and SYDVKM. Taken from cysteine to phenylalanine, the CDR3 has 13 residues. Just CDR3 DNA is preserved here, 39 bases in frame from base 1. V has 5 bases trimmed and J has 1 base trimmed; junction bases matching no gene number 2. The library was produced with 5' RACE. These reads were obtained on a NextSeq 500. The TCR library protocol attached a unique molecular identifier to each TCR cDNA molecule to allow correction of PCR and sequencing errors. The study's processing was this. TCR identification, UMI-based error correction and CDR3 extraction were performed with Decombinator tools. Expanded TCRs were defined as those above a frequency of 2 per 1,000, corresponding to the top 1% of the tumor frequency distribution. Each repertoire was subsampled 100 times to 5,000 TCRs, after which Renyi diversity was computed with the R vegan package. CDR3 similarity networks were built from amino acid triplet string-kernel similarity, connecting CDR3s with pairwise similarity above 0.82. TCRdb reprocessing: public reads trimmed at Q25 with fastp, clones called with MiXCR, in-frame beta chains kept. Identical CDR3 protein sequences are pooled into one entry, listed with their most common genes and DNA. For this entry, the V and J calls and clone size follow TCRdb and not the study's own pipeline. The sample table holds 50,000 to 65,000 distinct CDR3 sequences, of which 7.5% to 8.5% were seen once. The top ten hold more than 13% of the sample.

Reading the label with the study, this specimen's time point is: sample taken at primary tumor resection. TCR sequencing used whole RNA extracted from tumor and nontumor lung tissue, or from cryopreserved PBMC samples, without cell sorting. Donors were 70 or so patients with early-stage, untreated non-small cell lung cancer from the lung TRACERx cohort. Only patients with enough RNA available from two or more tumor regions were chosen for TCR sequencing. Recombination linked TRBV28 to TRBJ2-7; TRBD2 fits 7 bases in the junction. The sample in question was PBMCs, obtained at surgery. This receptor was identified in a female donor with early-stage non-small cell lung cancer. The DNA is TGTGCCAGCAGTGTAGCGGGTTCCTACGAGCAGTACTTC. Its product reads: CASSVAGSYEQYF.